The source of this TCR beta chain is a study of long-term antiretroviral therapy in people with HIV. Study-wide points: HIV repertoires spanned narrower CDR3 length ranges than controls.

Sequencing relied on immunoSEQ assay v3.0, run at survey level. Repertoires were generated with immunoSEQ multiplex PCR, while TCRdb's copy carries only in-frame clones and drops some. The sample has 26,000 or so clones, around 83% seen once. The CDR3 runs 12 residues. The ends were cut back, 7 bases at V and 5 bases at J, with 9 bases in the middle. Looked up from germline, CDR1 is SGDLS and CDR2 is YYNGEE. A note on this clone: Its antigen is not identified.

The J gene is TRBJ2-2, the V gene TRBV9, with D maybe TRBD2 (5 bases). The clonotype originates from a young man with HIV. The sequenced sample was unsorted PBMCs, obtained 3 years after starting antiretroviral therapy. DNA for the CDR3: TGTGCCAGCGCTAGCTTTACCGGGGAGCTGTTTTTT. This codes for CASASFTGELFF. Variable domain in full (rest from reference TRBV9 and TRBJ2-2): DSGVTQTPKHLITATGQRVTLRCSPRSGDLSVYWYQQSLDQGLQFLIQYYNGEERAKGNILERFSAQQFPDLHSELNLSSLELGDSALYFCASASFTGELFFGEGSRLTVL.